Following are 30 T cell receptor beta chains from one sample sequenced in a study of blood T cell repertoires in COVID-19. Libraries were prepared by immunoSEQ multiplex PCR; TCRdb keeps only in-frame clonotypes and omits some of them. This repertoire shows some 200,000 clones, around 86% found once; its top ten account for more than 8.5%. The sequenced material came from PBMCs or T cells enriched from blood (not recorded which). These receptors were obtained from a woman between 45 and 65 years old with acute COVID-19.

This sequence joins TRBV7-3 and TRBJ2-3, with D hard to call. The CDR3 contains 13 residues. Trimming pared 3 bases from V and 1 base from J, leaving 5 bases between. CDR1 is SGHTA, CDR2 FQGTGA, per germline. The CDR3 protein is CASSLGGTDTQYF. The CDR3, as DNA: TGTGCCAGCAGCTTGGGCGGCACAGATACGCAGTATTTT.

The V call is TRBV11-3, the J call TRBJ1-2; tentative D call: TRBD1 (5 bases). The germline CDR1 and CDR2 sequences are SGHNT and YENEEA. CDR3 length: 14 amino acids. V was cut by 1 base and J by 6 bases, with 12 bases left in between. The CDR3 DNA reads TGTGCCAGCAGCTTAGGGGGCGCGGACAATGGCTACACCTTC. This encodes CASSLGGADNGYTF.

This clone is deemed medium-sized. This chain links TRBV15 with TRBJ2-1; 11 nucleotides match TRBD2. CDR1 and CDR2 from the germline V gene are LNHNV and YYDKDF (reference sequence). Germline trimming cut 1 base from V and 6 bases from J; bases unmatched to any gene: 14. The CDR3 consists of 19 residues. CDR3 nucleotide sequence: TGTGCCACCAGCAGAGCGAATAGCGGGAGGGCCGGTTTCGGCAATGAGCAGTTCTTC. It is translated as CATSRANSGRAGFGNEQFF.

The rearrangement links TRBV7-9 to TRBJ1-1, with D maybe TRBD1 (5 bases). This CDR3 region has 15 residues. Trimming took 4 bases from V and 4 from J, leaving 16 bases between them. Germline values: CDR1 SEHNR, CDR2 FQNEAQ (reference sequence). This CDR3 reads CASSSQGLVGTEAFF. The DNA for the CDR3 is TGTGCCAGCAGCTCGCAGGGTCTGGTGGGCACTGAAGCTTTCTTT.

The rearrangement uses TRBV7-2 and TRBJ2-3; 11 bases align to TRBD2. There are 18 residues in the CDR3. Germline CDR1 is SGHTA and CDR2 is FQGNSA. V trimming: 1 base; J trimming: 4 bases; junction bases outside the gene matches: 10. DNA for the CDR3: TGTGCCAGCAGCTTAGTAACCATTAGCGGGGGGGCGTCAGATACGCAGTATTTT. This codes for CASSLVTISGGASDTQYF.

The CDR3 protein is CASSTAGTSYGYTF. As DNA, the CDR3 is TGTGCCAGCAGTACCGCCGGGACTAGTTATGGCTACACCTTC. The V call is TRBV28, the J call TRBJ1-2; D might be TRBD1 (5 bases). The ends were cut back, 5 bases at V and 5 bases at J, with 15 bases in the middle. CDR3 length equals 14 residues. The V gene's germline CDR1 is MDHEN and CDR2 SYDVKM.

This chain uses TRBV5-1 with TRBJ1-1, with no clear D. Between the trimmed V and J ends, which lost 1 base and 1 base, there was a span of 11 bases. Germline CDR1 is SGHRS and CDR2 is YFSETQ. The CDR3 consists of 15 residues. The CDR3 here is CASSLRVLANTEAFF. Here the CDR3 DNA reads TGCGCCAGCAGCTTGAGAGTGCTAGCGAACACTGAAGCTTTCTTT.

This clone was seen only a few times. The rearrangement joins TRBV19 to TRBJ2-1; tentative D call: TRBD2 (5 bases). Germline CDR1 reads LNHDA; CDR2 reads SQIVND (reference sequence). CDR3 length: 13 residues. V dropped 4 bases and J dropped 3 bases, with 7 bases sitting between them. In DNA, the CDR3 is TGTGCCAGTAGTAGACTACGCTACAATGAGCAGTTCTTC. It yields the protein CASSRLRYNEQFF.

CDR3 protein: CASSDPFTAEQFF. DNA of the CDR3: TGTGCCAGCAGTGACCCCTTTACAGCGGAACAGTTCTTC. V and J are TRBV2 and TRBJ2-1, with TRBD2 as a possible D gene (5 bases). There are 13 residues in the CDR3. V was trimmed by 3 bases and J by 13 bases, leaving 16 bases between them. The germline V gene has CDR1 SNHLY and CDR2 FYNNEI.

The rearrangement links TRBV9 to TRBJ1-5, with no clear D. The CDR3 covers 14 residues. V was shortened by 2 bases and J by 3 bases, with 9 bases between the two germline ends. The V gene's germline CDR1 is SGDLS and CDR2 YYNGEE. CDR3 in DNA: TGTGCCAGCAGCGTGGCGGTTATCAATCAGCCCCAGCATTTT. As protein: CASSVAVINQPQHF.

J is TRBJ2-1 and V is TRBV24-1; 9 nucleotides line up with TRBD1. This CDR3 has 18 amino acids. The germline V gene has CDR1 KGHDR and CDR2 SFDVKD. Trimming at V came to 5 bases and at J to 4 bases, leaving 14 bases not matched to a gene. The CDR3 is CATSGPPGQGGSYNEQFF. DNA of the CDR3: TGTGCCACCAGTGGGCCGCCGGGACAGGGAGGATCATACAATGAGCAGTTCTTC.

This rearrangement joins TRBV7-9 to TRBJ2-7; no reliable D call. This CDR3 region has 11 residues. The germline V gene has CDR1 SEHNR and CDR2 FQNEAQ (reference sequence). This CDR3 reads CAAQNSYEQYF. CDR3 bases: TGTGCTGCACAGAACTCCTACGAGCAGTACTTC.

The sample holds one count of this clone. CDR3 DNA: TGTGCCAGCAGTACAGGGGTCGGTAATGAAAAACTGTTTTTT. Amino acids: CASSTGVGNEKLFF. The V and J genes are TRBV7-2 and TRBJ1-4; 7 bases line up with TRBD1. CDR1 SGHTA and CDR2 FQGNSA come from the germline V gene. CDR3 length equals 14 residues. J gave up 4 bases and V 6 bases, and 5 bases lay outside the gene matches.

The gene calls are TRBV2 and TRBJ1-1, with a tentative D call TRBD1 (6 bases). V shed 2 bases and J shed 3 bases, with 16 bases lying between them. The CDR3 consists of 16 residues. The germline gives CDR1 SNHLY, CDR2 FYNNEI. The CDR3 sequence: CASSESRSGDHTEAFF. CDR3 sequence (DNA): TGTGCCAGCAGTGAATCTCGATCAGGGGATCACACTGAAGCTTTCTTT.

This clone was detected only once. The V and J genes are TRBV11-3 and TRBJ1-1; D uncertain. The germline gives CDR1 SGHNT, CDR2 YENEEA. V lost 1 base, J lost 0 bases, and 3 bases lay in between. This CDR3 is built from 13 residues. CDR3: CASSLAVNTEAFF. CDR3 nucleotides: TGTGCCAGCAGCTTAGCAGTGAACACTGAAGCTTTCTTT.

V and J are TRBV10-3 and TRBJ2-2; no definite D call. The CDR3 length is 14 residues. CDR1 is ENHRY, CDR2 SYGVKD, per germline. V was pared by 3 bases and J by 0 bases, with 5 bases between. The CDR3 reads CAISDPPNTGELFF. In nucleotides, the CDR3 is TGTGCCATCAGTGACCCTCCGAACACCGGGGAGCTGTTTTTT.

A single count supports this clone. The DNA of the CDR3 is TGTGCCACCAAAGCGGGTAGCACAGATACGCAGTATTTT. This encodes CATKAGSTDTQYF. V usage is TRBV10-3 and J usage is TRBJ2-3; D perhaps matches TRBD2 (6 bases). CDR1 and CDR2 from the germline V gene are ENHRY and SYGVKD. The CDR3 is 13 amino acids. Trimming removed 10 bases at V and 0 bases at J, with 11 bases between.

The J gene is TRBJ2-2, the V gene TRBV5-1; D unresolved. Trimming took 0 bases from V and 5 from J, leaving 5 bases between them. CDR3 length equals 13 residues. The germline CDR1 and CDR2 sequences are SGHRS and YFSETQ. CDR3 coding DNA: TGCGCCAGCAGCTTGGGGGCTACCGGGGAGCTGTTTTTT. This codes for CASSLGATGELFF.

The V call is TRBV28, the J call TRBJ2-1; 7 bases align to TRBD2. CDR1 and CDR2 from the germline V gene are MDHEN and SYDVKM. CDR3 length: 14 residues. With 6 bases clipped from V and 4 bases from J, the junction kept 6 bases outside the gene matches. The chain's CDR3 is CASRPSGGYNEQFF. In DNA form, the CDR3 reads TGTGCCAGCAGGCCTAGCGGAGGGTACAATGAGCAGTTCTTC.

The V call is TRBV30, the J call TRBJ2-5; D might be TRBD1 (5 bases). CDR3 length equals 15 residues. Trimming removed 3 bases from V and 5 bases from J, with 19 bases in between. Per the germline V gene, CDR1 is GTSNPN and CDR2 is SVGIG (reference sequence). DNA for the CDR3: TGTGCCTGGAGGGCCAGGGAAGGAGTCTCGGAGACCCAGTACTTC. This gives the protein CAWRAREGVSETQYF.

In DNA form, the CDR3 reads TGCAGCGTTTACCGTGGAGGAGTTTCGCACGAGCAGTACTTC. It yields the protein CSVYRGGVSHEQYF. The chain carries TRBV29-1 and TRBJ2-7, with D possibly matching TRBD2 (5 bases). Per the germline V gene, CDR1 is SQVTM and CDR2 is ANQGSEA. This CDR3 spans 14 amino acids. Trimming left V 5 bases short and J 5 bases short, with 19 bases between.

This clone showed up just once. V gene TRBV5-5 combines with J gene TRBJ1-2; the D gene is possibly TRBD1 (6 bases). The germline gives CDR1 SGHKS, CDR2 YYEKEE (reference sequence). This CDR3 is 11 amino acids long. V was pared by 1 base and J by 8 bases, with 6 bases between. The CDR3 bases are TGTGCCAGCAGCTTGCAGGGGGGCTACACCTTC. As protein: CASSLQGGYTF. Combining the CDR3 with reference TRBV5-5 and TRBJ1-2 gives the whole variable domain DAGVTQSPTHLIKTRGQQVTLRCSPISGHKSVSWYQQVLGQGPQFIFQYYEKEERGRGNFPDRFSARQFPNYSSELNVNALLLGDSALYLCASSLQGGYTFGSGTRLTVV.

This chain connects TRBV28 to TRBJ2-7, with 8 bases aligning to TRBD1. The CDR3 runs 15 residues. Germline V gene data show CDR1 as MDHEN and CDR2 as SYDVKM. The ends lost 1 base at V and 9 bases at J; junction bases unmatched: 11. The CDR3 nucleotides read TGTGCCAGCAGTTTATCGGCAGGGGGCCTGAGAGGGCAGTACTTC. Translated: CASSLSAGGLRGQYF.

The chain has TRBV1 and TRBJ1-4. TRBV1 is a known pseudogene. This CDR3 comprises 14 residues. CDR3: CTSSWRGNREKLFF. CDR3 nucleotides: TGCACCAGCAGCTGGCGGGGAAATCGTGAAAAACTGTTTTTT.

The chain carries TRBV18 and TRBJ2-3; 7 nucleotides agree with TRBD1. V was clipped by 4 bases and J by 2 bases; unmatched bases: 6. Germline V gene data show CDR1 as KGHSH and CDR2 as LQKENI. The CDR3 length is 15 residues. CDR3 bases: TGTGCCAGCTCACAAGGGACAGCGTACACAGATACGCAGTATTTT. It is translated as CASSQGTAYTDTQYF.

Here the CDR3 DNA reads TGTGCCACCAGCACCGGGACACATAATTCACCCCTCCACTTT. It yields the protein CATSTGTHNSPLHF. The rearrangement uses TRBV15 and TRBJ1-6, with a possible D match to TRBD1 (6 bases). The V gene's germline CDR1 is LNHNV and CDR2 YYDKDF (reference sequence). Deletions cut 4 bases from V and 5 bases from J, with 9 bases between. CDR3 size: 14 residues. Full variable domain (outside the CDR3, taken from reference TRBV15 and TRBJ1-6): DAMVIQNPRYQVTQFGKPVTLSCSQTLNHNVMYWYQQKSSQAPKLLFHYYDKDFNNEADTPDNFQSRRPNTSFCFLDIRSPGLGDTAMYLCATSTGTHNSPLHFGNGTRLTVT.

CDR3 in DNA: TGTGCCAGCAGCTTAACATCGGGGAGGCCGGGAGATACGCAGTATTTT. Translated, it gives CASSLTSGRPGDTQYF. The chain employs TRBV7-3 and TRBJ2-3; weak D call: TRBD2 (6 bases). CDR1 SGHTA and CDR2 FQGTGA come from the germline V gene. The CDR3 totals 16 residues. The ends were cut back, 0 bases at V and 5 bases at J, with 15 bases in the middle.

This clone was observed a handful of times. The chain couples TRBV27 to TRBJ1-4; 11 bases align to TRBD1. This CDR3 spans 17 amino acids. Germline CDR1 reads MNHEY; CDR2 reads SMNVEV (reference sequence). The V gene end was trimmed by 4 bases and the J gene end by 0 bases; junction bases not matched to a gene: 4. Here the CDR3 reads CASSSRTGGPTNEKLFF. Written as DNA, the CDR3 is TGTGCCAGCAGTTCGAGGACAGGGGGCCCAACTAATGAAAAACTGTTTTTT.

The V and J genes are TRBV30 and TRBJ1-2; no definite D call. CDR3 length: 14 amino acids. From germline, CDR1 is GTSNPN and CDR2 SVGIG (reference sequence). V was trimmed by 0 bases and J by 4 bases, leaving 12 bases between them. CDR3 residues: CAWSVRLRLYGYTF. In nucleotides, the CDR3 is TGTGCCTGGAGTGTACGACTGAGACTCTATGGCTACACCTTC.

CDR3 sequence: CASSLYSGRTLGDTQYF. DNA of the CDR3: TGTGCCAGCAGCTTATATAGCGGGAGGACCCTCGGGGATACGCAGTATTTT. The V and J genes are TRBV7-9 and TRBJ2-3, with TRBD2 identical over 10 bases. The CDR3 contains 17 residues. The trim removed 2 bases at V and 6 bases at J, leaving 11 bases unmatched. The germline V gene has CDR1 SEHNR and CDR2 FQNEAQ (reference sequence).